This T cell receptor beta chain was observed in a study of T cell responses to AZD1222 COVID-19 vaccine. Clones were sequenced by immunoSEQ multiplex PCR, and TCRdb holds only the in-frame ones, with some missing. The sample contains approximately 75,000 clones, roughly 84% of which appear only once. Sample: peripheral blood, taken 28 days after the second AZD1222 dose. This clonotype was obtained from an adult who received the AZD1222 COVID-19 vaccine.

The CDR3 reads CASSLVDTEAFF. CDR3 in DNA: TGTGCCAGCAGCTTAGTGGACACTGAAGCTTTCTTT. This chain links TRBV7-2 with TRBJ1-1, with D unclear. Trimming pared 1 base from V and 3 bases from J, leaving 3 bases between. Germline V CDR1 and CDR2: SGHTA, FQGNSA. This CDR3 is built from 12 residues.